This T cell receptor beta chain emerged from a study of blood T cell repertoires in COVID-19. Study as a whole: Sources were T cells, B-cell-depleted T cells, or PBMCs; the material itself was cDNA or gDNA.

Authors' processing steps: Reference gene primers were amplified, and this amplification served to estimate nucleated cell counts. Assay used: immunoSEQ multiplex PCR; TCRdb lists only in-frame clones, some missing. V, J and clone size are taken as reported in that table, and D and trimming were inferred from the DNA itself. Of around 400,000 clones detected, around 87% appear once; the ten largest clones hold approximately 2.5%. Germline values: CDR1 KGHSH, CDR2 LQKENI. This CDR3 spans 15 amino acids. V gave up 2 bases and J gave up 8 bases, with 15 bases separating them. This receptor was identified in a woman aged 55 to 70 with COVID-19, enrolled during active disease. Sequencing used peripheral blood. The chain joins TRBV18 to TRBJ1-4; D ambiguous. This CDR3 reads CASSPGAPSGEKLFF. In nucleotides, the CDR3 is TGTGCCAGCTCACCAGGTGCACCCTCGGGGGAAAAACTGTTTTTT.